This T cell receptor beta chain was observed in a study of spatial heterogeneity in lung cancer. At least ten counts were recorded for this clonotype. Time point of the sample: sample taken at primary tumor resection. Tumor, nontumor lung or frozen PBMC supplied whole RNA, sequenced without sorting. The cohort: approximately 66 early-stage, untreated non-small cell lung cancer patients. Using its own MiXCR run on the 5' RACE reads, TCRdb lists one record per CDR3 protein. The table includes 20,000 to 25,000 distinct CDR3 sequences, approximately 7.2% detected once. The V gene's germline CDR1 is SEHNR and CDR2 FQNEAQ (reference sequence). This CDR3 region has 16 residues. V shed 0 bases, J shed 6 bases, and the junction held 4 bases outside the gene matches.

This sequence was found in a male donor with early-stage non-small cell lung cancer. Material: PBMCs, obtained at surgery. This chain links TRBV7-9 with TRBJ2-1, with 11 bases identical to TRBD2. The CDR3 DNA follows: TGTGCCAGCAGCTTAGCTAGCGGGAGGGTCTCCAATGAGCAGTTCTTC. Translated: CASSLASGRVSNEQFF.